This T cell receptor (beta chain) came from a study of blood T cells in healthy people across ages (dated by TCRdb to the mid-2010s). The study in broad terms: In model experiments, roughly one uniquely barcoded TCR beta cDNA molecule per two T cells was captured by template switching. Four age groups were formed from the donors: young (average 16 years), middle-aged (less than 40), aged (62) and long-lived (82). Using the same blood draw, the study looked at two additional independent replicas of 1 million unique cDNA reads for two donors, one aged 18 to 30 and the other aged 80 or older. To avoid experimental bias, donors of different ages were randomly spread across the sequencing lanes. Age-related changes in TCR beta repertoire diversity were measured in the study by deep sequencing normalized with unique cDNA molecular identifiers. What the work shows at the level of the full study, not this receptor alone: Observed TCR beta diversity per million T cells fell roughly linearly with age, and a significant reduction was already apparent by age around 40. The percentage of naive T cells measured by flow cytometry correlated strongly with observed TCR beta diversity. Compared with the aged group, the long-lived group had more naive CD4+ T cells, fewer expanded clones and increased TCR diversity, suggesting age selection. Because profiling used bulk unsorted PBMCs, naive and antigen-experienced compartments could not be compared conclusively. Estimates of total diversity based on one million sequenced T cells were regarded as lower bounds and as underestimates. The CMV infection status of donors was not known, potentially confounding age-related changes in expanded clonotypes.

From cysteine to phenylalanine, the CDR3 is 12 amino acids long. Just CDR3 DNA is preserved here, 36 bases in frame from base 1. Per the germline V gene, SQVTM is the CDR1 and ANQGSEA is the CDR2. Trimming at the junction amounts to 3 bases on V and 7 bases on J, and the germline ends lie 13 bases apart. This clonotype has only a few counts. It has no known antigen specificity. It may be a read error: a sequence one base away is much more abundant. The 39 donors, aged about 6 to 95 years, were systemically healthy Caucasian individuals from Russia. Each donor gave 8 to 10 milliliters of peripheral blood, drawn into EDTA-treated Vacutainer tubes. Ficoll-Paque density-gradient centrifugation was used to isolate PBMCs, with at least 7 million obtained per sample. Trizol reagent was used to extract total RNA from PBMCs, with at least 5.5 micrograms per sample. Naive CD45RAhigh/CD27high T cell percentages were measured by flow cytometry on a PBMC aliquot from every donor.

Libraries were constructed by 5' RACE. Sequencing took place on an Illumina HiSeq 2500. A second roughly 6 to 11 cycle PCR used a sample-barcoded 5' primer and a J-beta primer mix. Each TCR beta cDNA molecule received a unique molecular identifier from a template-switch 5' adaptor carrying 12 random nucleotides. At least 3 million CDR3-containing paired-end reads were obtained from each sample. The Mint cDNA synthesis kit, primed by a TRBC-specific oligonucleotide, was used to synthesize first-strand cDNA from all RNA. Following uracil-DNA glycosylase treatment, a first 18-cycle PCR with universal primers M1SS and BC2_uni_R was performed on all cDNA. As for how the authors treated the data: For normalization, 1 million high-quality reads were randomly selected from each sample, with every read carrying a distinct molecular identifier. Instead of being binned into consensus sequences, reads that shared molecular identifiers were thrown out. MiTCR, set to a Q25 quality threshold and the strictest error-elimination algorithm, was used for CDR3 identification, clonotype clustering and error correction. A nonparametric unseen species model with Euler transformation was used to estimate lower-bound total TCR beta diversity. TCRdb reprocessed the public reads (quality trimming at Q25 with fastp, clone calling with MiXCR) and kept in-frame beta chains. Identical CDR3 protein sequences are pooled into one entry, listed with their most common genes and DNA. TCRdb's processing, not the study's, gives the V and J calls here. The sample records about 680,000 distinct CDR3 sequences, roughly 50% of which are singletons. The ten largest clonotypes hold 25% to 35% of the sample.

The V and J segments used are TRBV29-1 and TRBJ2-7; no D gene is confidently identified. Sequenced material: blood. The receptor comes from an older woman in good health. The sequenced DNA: TGCAGCGTTGACCCCCTCGCCAATGAGCAGTACTTC. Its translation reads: CSVDPLANEQYF.